The clone carrying this T cell receptor (beta chain) was detected a few times. Individual cDNA molecules carried attached unique molecular identifiers. One entry per CDR3 protein, called by TCRdb with MiXCR from the 5' RACE reads. In the table there are almost 85,000 distinct CDR3 sequences, 9% to 13% of which are singletons. The data were obtained in a study of early T cells in non-severe SARS-CoV-2 infection. The V and J ends lost 3 bases and 1 base respectively, with 9 bases between them. The length of the CDR3 is 13 residues. Germline CDR1 SQVTM, CDR2 ANQGSEA. The origin of this receptor is an adult who was a healthcare worker with PCR-confirmed SARS-CoV-2 infection or an uninfected control (not recorded which). The sequencing input was whole blood. The gene calls are TRBV29-1 and TRBJ1-1; unclear D gene. The CDR3 sequence: CSVELGANTEAFF. CDR3 coding DNA: TGCAGCGTTGAGCTGGGCGCGAACACTGAAGCTTTCTTT. The full variable domain, with the rest looked up from reference TRBV29-1 and TRBJ1-1, is SAVISQKPSRDICQRGTSLTIQCQVDSQVTMMFWYRQQPGQSLTLIATANQGSEATYESGFVIDKFPISRPNLTFSTLTVSNMSPEDSSIYLCSVELGANTEAFFGQGTRLTVV.